One sample yielded the 30 T cell receptor beta chains listed below, sequenced in a study of blood T cell repertoires in COVID-19. Some clones are missing from TCRdb's copy, which holds only in-frame ones; the method was immunoSEQ multiplex PCR. The sample has under 200,000 clones, around 74% seen once; the top ten hold around 2.7%. Sequenced: peripheral blood. Receptor source: a man aged 65 to 79 with acute or convalescent COVID-19.

V is TRBV28 and J is TRBJ2-1; D perhaps matches TRBD2 (6 bases). In germline, CDR1 is MDHEN, CDR2 SYDVKM. Trimming removed 7 bases from V and 6 bases from J, with 13 bases in between. This CDR3 comprises 13 residues. The CDR3 is CASIVGGGNEQFF. For the CDR3, the DNA is TGTGCCAGCATTGTGGGAGGAGGCAATGAGCAGTTCTTC. Full variable domain (remainder filled in from reference TRBV28 and TRBJ2-1): DVKVTQSSRYLVKRTGEKVFLECVQDMDHENMFWYRQDPGLGLRLIYFSYDVKMKEKGDIPEGYSVSREKKERFSLILESASTNQTSMYLCASIVGGGNEQFFGPGTRLTVL.

This clone has more than one count but fewer than ten. With a much larger clone just one base away, this may be a read error. Other DNA sequences in the sample encode the same CDR3. The genes are TRBV2 and TRBJ1-5; TRBD1 aligns across 9 bases. The CDR3 contains 14 residues. CDR1 is SNHLY and CDR2 is FYNNEI in the germline V gene. J was trimmed by 2 bases and V by 4 bases; bases with no gene match: 0. CDR3 DNA sequence: TGTGCCAGCAGTGGGACAGGGGGCAATCAGCCCCAGCATTTT. Protein product: CASSGTGGNQPQHF.

The V gene is TRBV4-2, the J gene TRBJ2-7, with a tentative D call TRBD1 (5 bases). Germline CDR1 and CDR2: LGHNA and YNFKEQ. The length of the CDR3 is 13 residues. With 0 bases removed from V and 4 bases from J, the gap between germline ends came to 7 bases. CDR3 sequence reads: CASSQDAGYEQYF. CDR3 bases: TGTGCCAGCAGCCAAGATGCAGGGTACGAGCAGTACTTC.

This chain connects TRBV28 to TRBJ2-7; the D gene is possibly TRBD2 (5 bases). V lost 1 base to trimming and J lost 6 bases, with 10 bases between them. Germline CDR1 reads MDHEN; CDR2 reads SYDVKM. The CDR3 has 13 residues. CDR3 nucleotide sequence: TGTGCCAGCAGTTTATCTGAGGGTTCCGAGCAGTACTTC. It codes for CASSLSEGSEQYF.

The V gene is TRBV9, the J gene TRBJ2-7, with 11 positions matching TRBD2. The CDR3 is 15 residues long. In germline, CDR1 is SGDLS, CDR2 YYNGEE. V was pared by 0 bases and J by 6 bases, with 5 bases of the junction left unmatched. The CDR3 DNA sequence: TGTGCCAGCAGCGTAGGGGCTAGCGGGGGGAGCGAGCAGTACTTC. Translation: CASSVGASGGSEQYF.

This chain joins TRBV7-9 and TRBJ1-2, with TRBD1 matching 8 bases. The CDR3 spans 16 residues. The trim removed 5 bases at V and 2 bases at J, leaving 10 bases unmatched. Germline CDR1 SEHNR, CDR2 FQNEAQ (reference sequence). The CDR3 loop is CASSQGQGSSNYGYTF. The CDR3 DNA is TGTGCCAGCAGCCAAGGACAGGGATCTTCAAACTATGGCTACACCTTC. The full variable domain, with the rest looked up from reference TRBV7-9 and TRBJ1-2, is DTGVSQNPRHKITKRGQNVTFRCDPISEHNRLYWYRQTLGQGPEFLTYFQNEAQLEKSRLLSDRFSAERPKGSFSTLEIQRTEQGDSAMYLCASSQGQGSSNYGYTFGSGTRLTVV.

This clone was seen a few times. The chain employs TRBV14 and TRBJ2-7, with TRBD2 identical over 10 bases. The length of the CDR3 is 15 residues. Germline V gene sequence: CDR1 SGHDN, CDR2 FVKESK. V gave up 2 bases and J gave up 7 bases; unmatched junction bases: 8. CDR3 bases: TGTGCCAGCAGCCAATCGGCTAGCGGGGGTTCTGAGCAGTACTTC. Its translation is CASSQSASGGSEQYF.

The rearrangement links TRBV5-1 to TRBJ2-3; TRBD1 matches at 9 bases. There are 15 residues in the CDR3. V gave up 4 bases and J gave up 5 bases; unmatched junction bases: 8. The V gene's germline CDR1 is SGHRS and CDR2 YFSETQ. CDR3 loop: CASSRTGEPGDTQYF. The CDR3 bases are TGCGCCAGCAGCAGGACAGGGGAGCCCGGAGATACGCAGTATTTT.

The chain uses TRBV5-1 and TRBJ1-2; D possibly corresponds to TRBD1 (6 bases). This CDR3 comprises 16 residues. V dropped 3 bases and J dropped 3 bases, with 18 bases sitting between them. The germline gives CDR1 SGHRS, CDR2 YFSETQ. DNA for the CDR3: TGCGCCAGCAGCTATCAGACGGGGGGCGAGGACTATGGCTACACCTTC. Translated, it gives CASSYQTGGEDYGYTF.

The chain uses TRBV5-5 and TRBJ2-3, with D possibly TRBD2 on 6 matching bases. There are 16 residues in the CDR3. CDR1 and CDR2 from the germline V gene are SGHKS and YYEKEE (reference sequence). Deletions cut 3 bases from V and 1 base from J, with 15 bases between. The CDR3 here is CASSSGSGFGTDTQYF. The CDR3 nucleotides read TGTGCCAGCAGCTCGGGAAGCGGGTTTGGCACAGATACGCAGTATTTT. The complete variable domain, with remaining parts taken from reference TRBV5-5 and TRBJ2-3, reads DAGVTQSPTHLIKTRGQQVTLRCSPISGHKSVSWYQQVLGQGPQFIFQYYEKEERGRGNFPDRFSARQFPNYSSELNVNALLLGDSALYLCASSSGSGFGTDTQYFGPGTRLTVL.

This clone was recorded once. The CDR3 DNA is TGTGCCAGCAGTTACCCAGGGGTCCTCCAAGAGACCCAGTACTTC. This sequence encodes CASSYPGVLQETQYF. This rearrangement joins TRBV6-6 to TRBJ2-5, with TRBD1 as a possible D gene (6 bases). The V gene's germline CDR1 is MNHNY and CDR2 SVGAGI (reference sequence). This CDR3 has 15 amino acids. Trimming cost V 2 bases and J 1 base, with 11 bases left between them.

The genes are TRBV10-3 and TRBJ2-5; possibly TRBD2 for D (5 bases). The germline V gene encodes CDR1 ENHRY and CDR2 SYGVKD. This CDR3 spans 13 amino acids. The V and J ends lost 6 bases and 5 bases respectively, with 13 bases between them. CDR3 protein: CAISPAGWETQYF. DNA for the CDR3: TGTGCCATCAGCCCGGCGGGTTGGGAGACCCAGTACTTC.

The chain recombines TRBV7-2 with TRBJ2-2; D is undetermined. The V and J ends lost 4 bases and 3 bases respectively, with 9 bases between them. CDR1 SGHTA and CDR2 FQGNSA come from the germline V gene. This CDR3 is built from 14 residues. The CDR3 DNA follows: TGTGCCAGCAGCTCACAGATGGACACCGGGGAGCTGTTTTTT. This translates into CASSSQMDTGELFF.

This chain links TRBV7-7 with TRBJ2-5, with 10 bases that match TRBD2. With 3 bases clipped from V and 1 base from J, the junction kept 2 bases outside the gene matches. The germline gives CDR1 SSHAT, CDR2 FNYEAQ (reference sequence). The CDR3 is 15 amino acids. The DNA of the CDR3 is TGTGCCAGCAGCTTGACTAGCGGGCGCCAAGAGACCCAGTACTTC. This sequence encodes CASSLTSGRQETQYF.

The chain couples TRBV7-2 to TRBJ2-7; a possible D gene is TRBD1 (6 bases). The germline V gene has CDR1 SGHTA and CDR2 FQGNSA. The CDR3 is 14 amino acids. The V gene lost 2 bases and the J gene lost 1 base, with 9 bases spanning the gap. In DNA, the CDR3 is TGTGCCAGCAGCTTACACCAGGGGTCCTACGAGCAGTACTTC. It codes for CASSLHQGSYEQYF.

This clone has just a few counts. The chain carries TRBV9 and TRBJ1-3; possible D gene TRBD1, 5 bases. V lost 4 bases, J lost 0 bases, and 11 bases lay in between. This CDR3 region has 15 residues. The germline CDR1 and CDR2 sequences are SGDLS and YYNGEE. The CDR3 nucleotides read TGTGCCAGCAGCCCCAGGGACTTCTCTGGAAACACCATATATTTT. It yields the protein CASSPRDFSGNTIYF.

This chain links TRBV2 with TRBJ2-3, with D possibly matching TRBD1 (5 bases). CDR1 SNHLY and CDR2 FYNNEI come from the germline V gene. The V and J ends lost 1 base and 1 base respectively, with 12 bases between them. The CDR3 runs 16 residues. The CDR3 spells CASSEGAGPGTDTQYF. The CDR3 DNA reads TGTGCCAGCAGTGAAGGGGCAGGGCCCGGCACAGATACGCAGTATTTT.

This clone was recorded at least ten times. The rearrangement joins TRBV3-1 (or the pseudogene TRBV3-2) to TRBJ2-7; 8 bases map to TRBD2. The junction had 11 bases not matched to a gene; V was cut back by 4 bases and J by 0 bases. Germline V lookup: CDR1 LGHDT, CDR2 YNNKEL (reference sequence). The CDR3 totals 17 residues. As DNA, the CDR3 is TGTGCCAGCAGCCCTGGGGGGCTAGCGGGTACCTCCTACGAGCAGTACTTC. Protein sequence: CASSPGGLAGTSYEQYF.

The chain is built from TRBV28 and TRBJ1-1, with TRBD1 matching over 7 bases. Germline CDR1 is MDHEN and CDR2 is SYDVKM. The trim removed 10 bases at V and 4 bases at J, leaving 6 bases unmatched. This CDR3 spans 12 amino acids. CDR3 bases: TGTGCCACCACAGGGGTGGCCACTGAAGCTTTCTTT. This gives the protein CATTGVATEAFF.

The chain is built from TRBV7-7 and TRBJ2-5; 8 bases are a match to TRBD2. The CDR3 extends over 15 amino acids. Germline trimming cut 5 bases from V and 1 base from J; bases unmatched to any gene: 6. CDR1 and CDR2 from the germline V gene are SSHAT and FNYEAQ (reference sequence). The CDR3 loop reads CASSLGLAGQETQYF. The CDR3 DNA reads TGTGCCAGCAGCCTCGGACTAGCTGGCCAAGAGACCCAGTACTTC. Variable domain in full (rest from reference TRBV7-7 and TRBJ2-5): GAGVSQSPRYKVTKRGQDVTLRCDPISSHATLYWYQQALGQGPEFLTYFNYEAQPDKSGLPSDRFSAERPEGSISTLTIQRTEQRDSAMYRCASSLGLAGQETQYFGPGTRLLVL.

V and J are TRBV7-9 and TRBJ2-3, with 9 bases aligning to TRBD2. This CDR3 has 14 amino acids. Germline trimming cut 7 bases from V and 1 base from J; bases unmatched to any gene: 3. Germline assignment: CDR1 SEHNR and CDR2 FQNEAQ (reference sequence). The CDR3 here is CASKREVGTDTQYF. CDR3 nucleotide sequence: TGTGCCAGCAAGCGGGAGGTCGGCACAGATACGCAGTATTTT.

At least ten counts were recorded for this clone. V gene TRBV19 combines with J gene TRBJ1-5; D uncertain. There are 16 residues in the CDR3. Germline values: CDR1 LNHDA, CDR2 SQIVND (reference sequence). The ends were cut back, 5 bases at V and 3 bases at J, with 17 bases in the middle. The CDR3 region is CASSPFLGSDNQPQHF. The CDR3 region has the DNA TGTGCCAGTAGTCCCTTTTTGGGCTCTGACAATCAGCCCCAGCATTTT. Complete variable domain (other parts from reference TRBV19 and TRBJ1-5): DGGITQSPKYLFRKEGQNVTLSCEQNLNHDAMYWYRQDPGQGLRLIYYSQIVNDFQKGDIAEGYSVSREKKESFPLTVTSAQKNPTAFYLCASSPFLGSDNQPQHFGDGTRLSIL.

The chain is built from TRBV7-3 and TRBJ2-3, with D possibly TRBD2 on 6 matching bases. V was shortened by 4 bases and J by 1 base, with 12 bases between the two germline ends. Germline assignment: CDR1 SGHTA and CDR2 FQGTGA. There are 15 residues in the CDR3. CDR3 amino acids: CASSSSGTRTDTQYF. The CDR3 nucleotides read TGTGCCAGCAGCTCCTCCGGGACTCGCACAGATACGCAGTATTTT.

The chain couples TRBV2 to TRBJ2-2, with TRBD1 matching over 8 bases. The junction had 3 bases not matched to a gene; V was cut back by 2 bases and J by 1 base. CDR3 length: 16 amino acids. CDR1 SNHLY and CDR2 FYNNEI come from the germline V gene. In DNA form, the CDR3 reads TGTGCCAGCAGTGAATTAGGGACAGGGAACACCGGGGAGCTGTTTTTT. Translated: CASSELGTGNTGELFF.

This clone turned up a few times. The gene calls are TRBV5-4 and TRBJ1-1; TRBD1 is a possible D gene (6 bases). Germline V CDR1 and CDR2: SGHNT, YYREEE (reference sequence). Deletions cut 2 bases from V and 5 bases from J, with 10 bases between. The CDR3 extends over 13 amino acids. The CDR3 protein is CASSLGTQTEAFF. The CDR3 DNA reads TGTGCCAGCAGCTTAGGGACACAGACTGAAGCTTTCTTT.

This chain joins TRBV6-2 or TRBV6-3 and TRBJ2-5, with a tentative D call TRBD1 (6 bases). Per the germline V gene, CDR1 is MNHEY and CDR2 is SVGEGT. The CDR3 runs 17 residues. V was clipped by 0 bases and J by 5 bases, with 19 bases between them. DNA of the CDR3: TGTGCCAGCAGTTACTCGACAACGAGGCGAAGGGGGGAGACCCAGTACTTC. Its protein is CASSYSTTRRRGETQYF.

The chain has TRBV5-1 and TRBJ2-3; 9 positions match TRBD1. V was pared by 0 bases and J by 3 bases, with 2 bases of the junction left unmatched. Germline V lookup: CDR1 SGHRS, CDR2 YFSETQ. This CDR3 is 15 amino acids long. The DNA of the CDR3 is TGCGCCAGCAGCTTGGGGGACAGGGTAACAGATACGCAGTATTTT. It codes for CASSLGDRVTDTQYF.

The chain links TRBV9 to TRBJ2-7, with 12 bases lining up with TRBD2. Germline loops: CDR1 SGDLS, CDR2 YYNGEE. Trimming took 4 bases from V and 6 from J; bases not matched to a gene: 11. The CDR3 has 16 amino acids. The CDR3 nucleotides are TGTGCCAGCAGCCCCCAGCTGGGGACTAGCGGGTTCGAGCAGTACTTC. Translation: CASSPQLGTSGFEQYF.

The genes are TRBV18 and TRBJ1-4, with D possibly TRBD1 on 5 matching bases. CDR3 size: 15 residues. The V end was cut by 4 bases, the J end by 4 bases, with 13 bases between. CDR1 KGHSH and CDR2 LQKENI come from the germline V gene. The CDR3 region is CASSHRQTFNEKLFF. The CDR3 DNA is TGTGCCAGCTCACATCGACAGACTTTTAATGAAAAACTGTTTTTT.

This clone was seen only once. The chain is built from TRBV4-2 and TRBJ1-1; 10 positions agree with TRBD1. CDR3 size: 18 residues. The ends lost 2 bases at V and 6 bases at J; junction bases unmatched: 15. CDR1 LGHNA and CDR2 YNFKEQ come from the germline V gene. The chain's CDR3 is CASSQPGRDKGQGSEAFF. The DNA for the CDR3 is TGTGCCAGCAGCCAACCAGGTCGGGATAAGGGACAGGGGTCTGAAGCTTTCTTT.